These 22 T cell receptor beta chains originate from one sample sequenced in a study of human T cells and chemical hapten exposure. It was from unfractionated whole blood that total RNA was extracted. TCRdb re-called the 5' RACE reads through MiXCR, storing one row per CDR3 protein. The sample contains more than 60,000 distinct CDR3 sequences, about 16% of which appear only once. The receptors were sampled from a female donor in good health.

There are a few counts of this clonotype. This rearrangement joins TRBV9 to TRBJ1-1; D ambiguous. V lost 0 bases to trimming and J lost 0 bases, with 9 bases between them. Per the germline V gene, CDR1 is SGDLS and CDR2 is YYNGEE. The CDR3 consists of 15 residues. The CDR3: CASSVDYNMNTEAFF. The CDR3, as DNA: TGTGCCAGCAGCGTAGATTACAACATGAACACTGAAGCTTTCTTT.

This clonotype was counted a few times. The J gene is TRBJ2-3, the V gene TRBV7-9; D ambiguous. The V and J ends lost 1 base and 2 bases respectively, with 13 bases between them. The germline CDR1 and CDR2 sequences are SEHNR and FQNEAQ (reference sequence). The CDR3 extends over 16 amino acids. The chain's CDR3 is CASSLGGSQLTDTQYF. CDR3 nucleotides: TGTGCCAGCAGCTTAGGTGGCAGCCAGCTCACAGATACGCAGTATTTT.

This clonotype has more than one count but fewer than ten. The genes are TRBV12-3 or TRBV12-4 and TRBJ1-5; weak D call: TRBD1 (5 bases). The length of the CDR3 is 17 residues. Trimming took off 3 bases at V and 1 base at J, with 16 bases between the two ends. The CDR3 loop reads CASSLMGGGISNQPQHF. CDR3 DNA: TGTGCCAGCAGTTTGATGGGGGGGGGGATCAGCAATCAGCCCCAGCATTTT.

The table lists this clonotype with a few counts. This chain joins TRBV25-1 and TRBJ1-6, with D maybe TRBD1 (5 bases). Trimming shortened V by 1 base and J by 7 bases, and 11 bases separated the two germline ends. CDR3 size: 15 residues. From germline, CDR1 is MGHDK and CDR2 SYGVNS. In DNA form, the CDR3 reads TGTGCCAGCAGTGAATCGGGGACGGCCAATTCACCCCTCCACTTT. Translating it yields CASSESGTANSPLHF. The whole variable domain, remainder taken from reference TRBV25-1 and TRBJ1-6, is EADIYQTPRYLVIGTGKKITLECSQTMGHDKMYWYQQDPGMELHLIHYSYGVNSTEKGDLSSESTVSRIRTEHFPLTLESARPSHTSQYLCASSESGTANSPLHFGNGTRLTVT.

The chain is built from TRBV28 and TRBJ2-3, with no clear D. The V and J ends lost 4 bases and 2 bases respectively, with 16 bases between them. Germline V gene lookup returns CDR1 MDHEN and CDR2 SYDVKM. The CDR3 totals 16 residues. The CDR3 sequence: CASSSSTETYTDTQYF. In nucleotides, the CDR3 is TGTGCCAGCAGTTCCTCAACAGAGACCTACACAGATACGCAGTATTTT.

V gene TRBV20-1 combines with J gene TRBJ2-7; 14 bases map to TRBD2. The length of the CDR3 is 17 residues. CDR1 is DFQATT, CDR2 SNEGSKA, per germline (reference sequence). Trimming removed 6 bases from V and 4 bases from J; junction bases left unmatched: 14. The DNA of the CDR3 is TGCAGTGCCGGGACTAGCGGGGGCTCTGGGCACTTTTACGAGCAGTACTTC. This encodes CSAGTSGGSGHFYEQYF.

CDR3: CASSVDPGGSKNIQYF. DNA for the CDR3: TGTGCCAGCAGCGTAGATCCGGGGGGGTCCAAAAACATTCAGTACTTC. The genes are TRBV9 and TRBJ2-4; 8 bases match TRBD2. V lost 0 bases and J lost 2; bases outside the gene matches: 4. The germline gives CDR1 SGDLS, CDR2 YYNGEE. This CDR3 comprises 16 residues.

This clonotype was counted between two and nine times. V is TRBV12-3 or TRBV12-4 and J is TRBJ2-1; weak D call: TRBD1 (6 bases). CDR3 size: 14 residues. V was trimmed by 4 bases and J by 5 bases, leaving 12 bases between them. DNA of the CDR3: TGTGCCAGCAGTTCCCAGGGGACGGACAATGAGCAGTTCTTC. Its translation: CASSSQGTDNEQFF.

This rearrangement joins TRBV20-1 to TRBJ2-1; 7 bases are shared with TRBD2. CDR1 and CDR2 from the germline V gene are DFQATT and SNEGSKA (reference sequence). The CDR3 totals 14 residues. Trimming took 6 bases from V and 9 from J; bases not matched to a gene: 14. CDR3 nucleotide sequence: TGCAGTGCCCACCGGACGGGGGGATTGGGTGAGCAGTTCTTC. Translating gives CSAHRTGGLGEQFF.

This chain uses TRBV28 with TRBJ2-7; D not certain. The CDR3 is 13 amino acids. The V gene lost 4 bases and the J gene lost 4 bases, with 11 bases spanning the gap. From germline, CDR1 is MDHEN and CDR2 SYDVKM. CDR3 bases: TGTGCCAGCAGTTCTCTGCTGGCTTACGAGCAGTACTTC. This encodes CASSSLLAYEQYF.

This rearrangement joins TRBV19 to TRBJ2-5; D unclear. Germline-derived CDR1 and CDR2 are LNHDA and SQIVND (reference sequence). This CDR3 contains 13 residues. V lost 0 bases, J lost 4 bases, and 6 bases lay in between. CDR3 region: CASSIDRSETQYF. The CDR3 nucleotides are TGTGCCAGTAGTATAGACCGTTCAGAGACCCAGTACTTC.

This clonotype was detected a few times. The V gene is TRBV18, the J gene TRBJ2-5; 8 nucleotides line up with TRBD2. V was clipped by 3 bases and J by 0 bases; unmatched bases: 6. Germline V gives CDR1 KGHSH, CDR2 LQKENI. The CDR3 sequence is 16 residues long. CDR3 in amino acids: CASSPIPSGYQETQYF. The DNA of the CDR3 is TGTGCCAGCTCACCGATCCCTAGCGGGTACCAAGAGACCCAGTACTTC.

The table lists this clonotype with a few counts. The rearrangement links TRBV20-1 to TRBJ2-6; 11 bases are shared with TRBD2. The CDR3 extends over 18 amino acids. With 5 bases clipped from V and 4 bases from J, the junction kept 13 bases outside the gene matches. Germline lookup yields CDR1 DFQATT and CDR2 SNEGSKA (reference sequence). The CDR3 DNA follows: TGCAGTGCTGTACTAGCGGGAGCGGCATTTTCCGGGGCCAACGTCCTGACTTTC. It yields the protein CSAVLAGAAFSGANVLTF.

This clonotype was counted between two and nine times. V is TRBV6-6 and J is TRBJ1-5, with a tentative D call TRBD1 (5 bases). The CDR3 is 14 residues long. Per the germline V gene, CDR1 is MNHNY and CDR2 is SVGAGI (reference sequence). V shed 6 bases and J shed 1 base, with 10 bases lying between them. The CDR3 nucleotides read TGTGCCAGCAGAGCCCAGGGAAGCAATCAGCCCCAGCATTTT. It is translated as CASRAQGSNQPQHF.

This clonotype occurred a few times. The gene calls are TRBV12-3 or TRBV12-4 and TRBJ2-7, with 10 bases aligning to TRBD2. This CDR3 spans 15 amino acids. Trimming took 2 bases from V and 0 from J; bases not matched to a gene: 1. This CDR3 is CASSLLAGDSYEQYF. CDR3 DNA: TGTGCCAGCAGTTTACTAGCGGGGGACTCCTACGAGCAGTACTTC.

This clonotype occurred many times. This chain links TRBV6-5 with TRBJ2-1; TRBD1 matches 9 bases. Germline V gene lookup returns CDR1 MNHEY and CDR2 SVGAGI. Trimming cost V 6 bases and J 4 bases; bases outside gene matches: 4. This CDR3 has 14 amino acids. The CDR3 loop reads CASRGQGAYNEQFF. CDR3 in DNA: TGTGCCAGCAGGGGACAGGGAGCTTACAATGAGCAGTTCTTC.

This clonotype was found a few times. The CDR3 loop reads CASSLGTGDYGYTF. The CDR3 DNA follows: TGTGCCAGCAGCTTAGGGACAGGGGACTATGGCTACACCTTC. The J gene is TRBJ1-2, the V gene TRBV7-2, with 9 bases fitting TRBD1. CDR1 SGHTA and CDR2 FQGNSA come from the germline V gene. V trimming: 1 base; J trimming: 3 bases; junction bases outside the gene matches: 0. The CDR3 extends over 14 amino acids.

Judged by abundance, this clonotype is medium-sized (0.01 to 0.1%). The genes are TRBV20-1 and TRBJ1-6; 10 bases line up with TRBD1. V lost 4 bases and J lost 13; bases outside the gene matches: 13. The CDR3 has 15 amino acids. Germline assignment: CDR1 DFQATT and CDR2 SNEGSKA (reference sequence). The CDR3 DNA reads TGCAGTGCTACCCACCGGGACAGGGGTGGGAAGCCCCTCCACTTT. This sequence encodes CSATHRDRGGKPLHF.

This clonotype was detected a few times. The gene calls are TRBV6-5 and TRBJ2-7, with 7 bases aligning to TRBD2. Trimming took 6 bases from V and 4 from J; bases not matched to a gene: 6. This CDR3 contains 13 residues. Germline CDR1 reads MNHEY; CDR2 reads SVGAGI. CDR3 DNA sequence: TGTGCCAGCAGCCCGACTAGCAATTACGAGCAGTACTTC. It yields the protein CASSPTSNYEQYF.

The rearrangement links TRBV20-1 to TRBJ1-1, with 7 nucleotides matching TRBD1. V gave up 6 bases and J gave up 9 bases; unmatched junction bases: 13. CDR1 and CDR2 (germline): DFQATT, SNEGSKA (reference sequence). The CDR3 runs to 13 residues. In DNA form, the CDR3 reads TGCAGTGCCGCTCAACAGGGGTCTTGGAAAGCTTTCTTT. Translating it yields CSAAQQGSWKAFF.

The chain links TRBV20-1 to TRBJ2-1; 9 nucleotides line up with TRBD2. Germline CDR1 and CDR2: DFQATT and SNEGSKA (reference sequence). CDR3 length: 14 amino acids. Trimming took 6 bases from V and 9 from J; bases not matched to a gene: 12. CDR3 residues: CSARREGQSGEQFF. The CDR3 DNA sequence: TGCAGTGCGAGGCGGGAGGGCCAATCCGGTGAGCAGTTCTTC.

The chain combines TRBV7-2 with TRBJ1-2, with 9 positions matching TRBD1. The CDR3 is made up of 16 amino acids. The germline V gene encodes CDR1 SGHTA and CDR2 FQGNSA. V lost 2 bases, J lost 1 base, and 5 bases stayed unmatched. The CDR3 DNA reads as TGTGCCAGCAGCTTACTACAGGGGGCGAATAACTATGGCTACACCTTC. Its translation is CASSLLQGANNYGYTF.